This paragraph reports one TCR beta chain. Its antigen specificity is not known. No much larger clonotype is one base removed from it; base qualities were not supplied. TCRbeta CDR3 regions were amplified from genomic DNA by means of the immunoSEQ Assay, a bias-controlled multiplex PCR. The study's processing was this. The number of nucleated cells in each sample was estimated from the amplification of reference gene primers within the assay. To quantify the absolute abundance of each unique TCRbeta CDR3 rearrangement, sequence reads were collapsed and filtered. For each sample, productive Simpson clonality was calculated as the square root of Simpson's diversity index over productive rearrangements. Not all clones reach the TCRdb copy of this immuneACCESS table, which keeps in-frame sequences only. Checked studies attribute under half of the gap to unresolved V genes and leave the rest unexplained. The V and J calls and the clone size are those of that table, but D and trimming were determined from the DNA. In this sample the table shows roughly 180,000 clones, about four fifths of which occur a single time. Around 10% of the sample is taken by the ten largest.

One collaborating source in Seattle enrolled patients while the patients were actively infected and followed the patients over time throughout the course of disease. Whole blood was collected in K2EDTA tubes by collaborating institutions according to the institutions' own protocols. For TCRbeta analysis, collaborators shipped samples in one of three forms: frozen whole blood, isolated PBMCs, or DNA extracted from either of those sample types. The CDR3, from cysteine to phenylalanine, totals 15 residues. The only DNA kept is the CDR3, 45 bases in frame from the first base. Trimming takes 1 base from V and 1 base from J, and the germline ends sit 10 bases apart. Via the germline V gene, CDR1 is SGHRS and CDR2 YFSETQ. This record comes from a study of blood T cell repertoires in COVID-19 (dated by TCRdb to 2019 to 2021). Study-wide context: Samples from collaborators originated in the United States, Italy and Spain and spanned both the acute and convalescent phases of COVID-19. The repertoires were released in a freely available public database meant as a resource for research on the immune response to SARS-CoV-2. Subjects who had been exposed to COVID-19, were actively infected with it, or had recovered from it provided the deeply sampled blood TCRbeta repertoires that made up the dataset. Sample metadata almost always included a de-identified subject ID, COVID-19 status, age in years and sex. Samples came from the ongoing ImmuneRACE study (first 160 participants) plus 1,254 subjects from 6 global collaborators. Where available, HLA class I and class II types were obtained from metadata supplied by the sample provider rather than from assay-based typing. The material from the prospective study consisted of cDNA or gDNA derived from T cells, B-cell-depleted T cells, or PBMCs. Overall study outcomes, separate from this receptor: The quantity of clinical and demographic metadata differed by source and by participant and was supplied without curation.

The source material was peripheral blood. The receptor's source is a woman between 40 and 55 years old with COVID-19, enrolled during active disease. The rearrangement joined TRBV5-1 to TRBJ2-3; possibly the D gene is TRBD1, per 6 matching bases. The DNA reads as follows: TGCGCCAGCAGCTTGTTGGGGGCGGGCACAGATACGCAGTATTTT. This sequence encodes CASSLLGAGTDTQYF.